These 21 T cell receptor beta chains were all obtained from the same sample, sequenced in a study of blood T cell repertoires in COVID-19. Some clones are missing from TCRdb's copy, which holds only in-frame ones; the method was immunoSEQ multiplex PCR. The sample shows about 210,000 clones, 80% of them seen only once. Input material: peripheral blood. The receptors were sampled from a human donor in a cohort sampled during active COVID-19.

The chain joins TRBV6-5 to TRBJ2-7; 10 bases agree with TRBD1. V trimming: 6 bases; J trimming: 6 bases; junction bases outside the gene matches: 11. This CDR3 region has 15 residues. Per the germline V gene, CDR1 is MNHEY and CDR2 is SVGAGI. The CDR3 DNA follows: TGTGCCAGCAGATCTCCGGGACAGGGGCTCGGCGAGCAGTACTTC. Its translation: CASRSPGQGLGEQYF.

The sample holds a few counts of this clone. This rearrangement joins TRBV7-2 to TRBJ1-1; 7 bases align to TRBD1. The CDR3 length is 16 residues. The germline V gene has CDR1 SGHTA and CDR2 FQGNSA. Trimming at V came to 1 base and at J to 1 base, leaving 6 bases not matched to a gene. The CDR3 DNA sequence: TGTGCCAGCAGCTTAGTTACTAGACAGGGGAACACTGAAGCTTTCTTT. Residues: CASSLVTRQGNTEAFF.

The chain joins TRBV27 to TRBJ2-7; possible D gene TRBD1, 6 bases. The CDR3 is made up of 14 amino acids. Germline CDR1 reads MNHEY; CDR2 reads SMNVEV (reference sequence). Deletions cut 8 bases from V and 6 bases from J, with 20 bases between. CDR3 loop: CASGGPFLKGEQYF. The CDR3 bases are TGTGCCAGCGGGGGCCCCTTCTTAAAGGGCGAGCAGTACTTC.

The gene calls are TRBV28 and TRBJ1-2, with D unclear. Deletions cut 3 bases from V and 3 bases from J, with 11 bases between. The CDR3 loop spans 14 amino acids. The germline V gene has CDR1 MDHEN and CDR2 SYDVKM. Here the CDR3 reads CASSFRGWDYGYTF. The CDR3 nucleotides are TGTGCCAGCAGTTTTCGGGGTTGGGACTATGGCTACACCTTC.

This clone showed up just a few times. The chain joins TRBV18 to TRBJ1-3; D might be TRBD1 (6 bases). Germline-derived CDR1 and CDR2 are KGHSH and LQKENI. V was trimmed by 3 bases and J by 1 base, leaving 10 bases between them. The CDR3 extends over 15 amino acids. CDR3: CASSPAGASGNTIYF. Written as DNA, the CDR3 is TGTGCCAGCTCACCCGCAGGGGCATCTGGAAACACCATATATTTT.

Here the CDR3 reads CASSEGLATDTQYF. The CDR3 coding sequence is TGTGCCAGCAGTGAAGGGCTAGCCACAGATACGCAGTATTTT. This chain links TRBV6-1 with TRBJ2-3; TRBD2 might be the D (5 bases). The V gene's germline CDR1 is MNHNS and CDR2 SASEGT. The CDR3 contains 14 residues. V gave up 1 base and J gave up 2 bases, with 7 bases separating them.

DNA of the CDR3: TGTGCCAGCAGTCAGGGGCAGGGCGGGGAGCTGTTTTTT. It specifies CASSQGQGGELFF. The chain employs TRBV6-2 or TRBV6-3 and TRBJ2-2; D is possibly TRBD1 (6 bases). Germline assignment: CDR1 MNHEY and CDR2 SVGEGT. The CDR3 loop spans 13 amino acids. Trimming cost V 5 bases and J 7 bases, with 11 bases left between them.

V gene TRBV6-6 combines with J gene TRBJ2-1, with D maybe TRBD1 (6 bases). Germline V gene data show CDR1 as MNHNY and CDR2 as SVGAGI (reference sequence). Trimming took off 7 bases at V and 2 bases at J, with 15 bases between the two ends. The CDR3 runs to 15 residues. The CDR3 bases are TGTGCCAGCACCGAGGGGGACCCTGCCTACAATGAGCAGTTCTTC. This gives the protein CASTEGDPAYNEQFF.

A single count supports this clone. The CDR3 nucleotides are TGTGCCAGCAGCCCCGGACAGGGTCCTTATAGCAATCAGCCCCAGCATTTT. Protein: CASSPGQGPYSNQPQHF. The rearrangement joins TRBV14 to TRBJ1-5; 8 bases agree with TRBD1. CDR1 and CDR2 from the germline V gene are SGHDN and FVKESK. With V trimmed by 4 bases and J by 0 bases, 8 bases remained unmatched. The CDR3 length is 17 residues. The variable domain in full, with the rest retrieved from reference TRBV14 and TRBJ1-5, is EAGVTQFPSHSVIEKGQTVTLRCDPISGHDNLYWYRRVMGKEIKFLLHFVKESKQDESGMPNNRFLAERTGGTYSTLKVQPAELEDSGVYFCASSPGQGPYSNQPQHFGDGTRLSIL.

The CDR3 sequence is CASSQERDSYEQYF. The DNA for the CDR3 is TGTGCCAGCAGCCAAGAGCGGGACTCCTACGAGCAGTACTTC. V and J are TRBV11-2 and TRBJ2-7; TRBD2 matches at 7 bases. V trimming: 5 bases; J trimming: 0 bases; junction bases outside the gene matches: 4. This CDR3 contains 14 residues. CDR1 SGHAT and CDR2 FQNNGV come from the germline V gene.

The chain employs TRBV5-1 and TRBJ1-6; D is unresolved. V was cut by 4 bases and J by 7 bases, with 15 bases left in between. CDR3 length equals 15 residues. Germline assignment: CDR1 SGHRS and CDR2 YFSETQ. The DNA of the CDR3 is TGCGCCAGCAGCCCGGAGGTCCCAGAAAATTCACCCCTCCACTTT. Amino acids: CASSPEVPENSPLHF.

This chain joins TRBV7-6 and TRBJ2-1, with a weak D call TRBD2 (7 bases). The CDR3 contains 15 residues. The V and J ends lost 6 bases and 0 bases respectively, with 12 bases between them. Per germline, CDR1 SGHVS and CDR2 FNYEAQ. The CDR3 loop reads CASSPGGPSYNEQFF. Written as DNA, the CDR3 is TGTGCCAGCAGTCCCGGGGGGCCCTCCTACAATGAGCAGTTCTTC.

This clone was seen only once. The chain uses TRBV29-1 and TRBJ2-1; TRBD2 aligns across 7 bases. Germline CDR1 reads SQVTM; CDR2 reads ANQGSEA. Trimming took 4 bases from V and 4 from J; bases not matched to a gene: 4. This CDR3 contains 13 residues. CDR3 in amino acids: CSVVWEGYNEQFF. For the CDR3, the DNA is TGCAGCGTTGTGTGGGAGGGATACAATGAGCAGTTCTTC.

The chain couples TRBV6-4 to TRBJ2-3; 7 bases fit TRBD2. The V gene end was trimmed by 3 bases and the J gene end by 1 base; junction bases not matched to a gene: 4. CDR1 MRHNA and CDR2 SNTAGT come from the germline V gene. The CDR3 extends over 15 amino acids. The CDR3 spells CASSESGEGTDTQYF. The CDR3 coding sequence is TGTGCCAGCAGTGAAAGCGGGGAGGGCACAGATACGCAGTATTTT.

This chain connects TRBV2 to TRBJ1-4; 7 nucleotides match TRBD1. Germline V gene data show CDR1 as SNHLY and CDR2 as FYNNEI. Trimming removed 7 bases from V and 4 bases from J; junction bases left unmatched: 6. The CDR3 runs 14 residues. The DNA of the CDR3 is TGTGCCAGCACCCTTGGGGACAGTAATGAAAAACTGTTTTTT. This encodes CASTLGDSNEKLFF.

The chain combines TRBV19 with TRBJ2-7; 8 bases are shared with TRBD1. The V gene's germline CDR1 is LNHDA and CDR2 SQIVND (reference sequence). This CDR3 comprises 14 residues. V lost 3 bases and J lost 5; bases outside the gene matches: 6. The CDR3: CASSIQGAQDEQYF. CDR3 coding DNA: TGTGCCAGTAGTATCCAGGGGGCGCAGGACGAGCAGTACTTC.

This rearrangement joins TRBV28 to TRBJ2-7, with 7 bases fitting TRBD2. This CDR3 has 12 residues. Germline V gene sequence: CDR1 MDHEN, CDR2 SYDVKM. Unmatched junction bases numbered 5, after V lost 7 bases and J lost 5 bases. CDR3 nucleotides: TGTGCCAGCACCACGGGGAGGGACGAGCAGTACTTC. This codes for CASTTGRDEQYF.

The chain combines TRBV28 with TRBJ2-1; 7 bases align to TRBD2. The CDR3 loop spans 17 amino acids. Germline V gene sequence: CDR1 MDHEN, CDR2 SYDVKM. With 0 bases clipped from V and 5 bases from J, the junction kept 10 bases outside the gene matches. The CDR3 here is CASSLWTGGLRDNEQFF. The DNA for the CDR3 is TGTGCCAGCAGTTTATGGACGGGAGGCCTTCGAGACAATGAGCAGTTCTTC.

CDR3: CASRPDNNYGYTF. CDR3 in DNA: TGCGCCAGCAGGCCGGACAATAACTATGGCTACACCTTC. The rearrangement joins TRBV5-1 to TRBJ1-2, with D possibly TRBD1 on 5 matching bases. With 5 bases removed from V and 1 base from J, the gap between germline ends came to 9 bases. The CDR3 covers 13 residues. The germline V gene encodes CDR1 SGHRS and CDR2 YFSETQ.

Only a few counts were recorded for this clone. The chain combines TRBV19 with TRBJ2-7, with 10 bases that match TRBD2. Germline V gene data show CDR1 as LNHDA and CDR2 as SQIVND (reference sequence). J was trimmed by 3 bases and V by 8 bases; bases with no gene match: 10. This CDR3 has 15 residues. CDR3 amino acids: CASRRSGRGLYEQYF. In nucleotides, the CDR3 is TGTGCCAGTCGTCGGAGCGGGAGGGGCCTCTACGAGCAGTACTTC.

The chain carries TRBV18 and TRBJ1-5; 10 nucleotides align to TRBD1. Germline loops: CDR1 KGHSH, CDR2 LQKENI. The CDR3 is 15 amino acids. Trimming at V came to 6 bases and at J to 4 bases, leaving 6 bases not matched to a gene. The CDR3 region has the DNA TGTGCCAGCTCCCGCGGGACAGGGGAGAATCAGCCCCAGCATTTT. It codes for CASSRGTGENQPQHF. The full variable domain, with the rest looked up from reference TRBV18 and TRBJ1-5, is NAGVMQNPRHLVRRRGQEARLRCSPMKGHSHVYWYRQLPEEGLKFMVYLQKENIIDESGMPKERFSAEFPKEGPSILRIQQVVRGDSAAYFCASSRGTGENQPQHFGDGTRLSIL.